This TCR beta chain is drawn from a study of CXCR3-negative and CXCR3-positive naive CD8 T cells. The CDR3 is 15 amino acids. Germline CDR1 reads SQVTM; CDR2 reads ANQGSEA. With respect to this clonotype: Its antigen is not identified.

The method, 5' RACE with UMI labels, was used to prepare the TRB cDNA libraries. TCRdb reprocessed the 5' RACE reads and stores each CDR3 protein as one record, lacking DNA. The sample totals roughly 70,000 distinct CDR3 sequences. Study-level results: Expression of CXCR3 was partially reduced after cryopreservation, and fresh PBMCs were used in most assays.

Material: naive CXCR3- CD8+ T cells from blood. Subset described: CD45RO-CCR7+CD27+CD95- naive CD8+ T cells lacking CXCR3 (TNR3-). The receptor's source is a human donor in good health. Some clones in this sample may be carry-over from other donors' samples. The chain combines TRBV29-1 with TRBJ2-7. The CDR3 sequence is CSVEVGDKLTYEQYF.